This T cell receptor (beta chain) was documented in a study of cytomegalovirus exposure and HLA in healthy donors. Study-level points and caveats: Presence/absence comparisons presumed near-even sequencing depth among donors. Cytomegalovirus association was assigned to over 150 TCR beta chains. The classifier, whose performance was assessed in both the original and validation cohorts, reportedly diagnosed cytomegalovirus status with high specificity and sensitivity.

In regard to this clone: Its antigen is still unknown.

Germline CDR1 MNHNY, CDR2 SVGAGI (reference sequence). Trimming cost V 6 bases and J 8 bases; bases outside gene matches: 13. The CDR3 length is 15 residues. Primers included in the PCR were 60 Vbeta and 13 Jbeta primers. The method was immunoSEQ multiplex PCR; TCRdb's version includes in-frame clones alone and lacks a portion of them. This table has approximately 210,000 clones, 75% to 90% appearing once. The chain combines TRBV6-6 with TRBJ2-4; 7 positions agree with TRBD1. This receptor was obtained from a man aged 30 to 39 in good health and CMV-seronegative. The specimen sequenced was PBMCs. Here the CDR3 reads CASRPTGAESDIQYF. Here the CDR3 DNA reads TGTGCCAGCAGACCTACAGGGGCGGAATCAGACATTCAGTACTTC.